Here is one T cell receptor (beta chain) with its context. The target antigen is unknown. Repertoires were generated with immunoSEQ multiplex PCR, while TCRdb's copy carries only in-frame clones and drops some. This sample has tens of thousands of clones, with 85% to 90% found just once. The data are from a study of T cell responses to AZD1222 COVID-19 vaccine. Study-wide points: Repertoire samples came only from after the peak T cell response. Most donors were white British, females outnumbered males, and clonal diversity was possibly underestimated.

The CDR3 loop spans 15 amino acids. Trimming cost V 0 bases and J 4 bases, with 12 bases left between them. Germline V gives CDR1 KGHSH, CDR2 LQKENI. This clonotype originated in an adult in good health. Sequences were derived from peripheral blood, sampled on day 0 of AZD1222 vaccination. The chain joins TRBV18 to TRBJ1-1, with a weak D call TRBD1 (5 bases). CDR3 sequence reads: CASSPPQGSGTEAFF. Written as DNA, the CDR3 is TGTGCCAGCTCACCACCGCAGGGCTCTGGCACTGAAGCTTTCTTT. The whole variable domain, filled in from reference TRBV18 and TRBJ1-1, reads NAGVMQNPRHLVRRRGQEARLRCSPMKGHSHVYWYRQLPEEGLKFMVYLQKENIIDESGMPKERFSAEFPKEGPSILRIQQVVRGDSAAYFCASSPPQGSGTEAFFGQGTRLTVV.